What follows are 5 T cell receptor beta chains derived from one specimen sequenced in a study of T cell responses to AZD1222 COVID-19 vaccine. This table comes from immunoSEQ multiplex PCR, and its TCRdb copy is limited to in-frame clones, with some not included. The table lists about 130,000 clones, around 86% of them singletons. Sequences were derived from peripheral blood, sampled on day 0 of AZD1222 vaccination. These receptors all come from an adult in good health.

The rearrangement joins TRBV6-5 to TRBJ2-7; TRBD1 aligns across 9 bases. This CDR3 is 14 amino acids long. Germline V gene sequence: CDR1 MNHEY, CDR2 SVGAGI. V was clipped by 6 bases and J by 6 bases; unmatched bases: 9. The CDR3 sequence is CASRPGQGEVEQYF. The DNA of the CDR3 is TGTGCCAGCAGACCGGGACAGGGAGAGGTCGAGCAGTACTTC.

This chain joins TRBV6-5 and TRBJ2-3, with D uncertain. There are 13 residues in the CDR3. V was shortened by 7 bases and J by 3 bases, with 11 bases between the two germline ends. Germline CDR1 is MNHEY and CDR2 is SVGAGI. The CDR3, as DNA: TGTGCCAGCATTCTTCCCGGGACAGATACGCAGTATTTT. Its protein is CASILPGTDTQYF.

V gene TRBV4-1 combines with J gene TRBJ1-5; 7 nucleotides agree with TRBD1. From germline, CDR1 is MGHRA and CDR2 YSYEKL. The J segment lost 6 bases and the V segment lost 4 bases, leaving 6 bases of the junction unmatched. The CDR3 covers 14 residues. The CDR3 protein is CASSLTGVGQPQHF. The CDR3 region has the DNA TGCGCCAGCAGCCTAACAGGGGTTGGTCAGCCCCAGCATTTT.

The V call is TRBV30, the J call TRBJ1-5; D unclear. The ends were cut back, 3 bases at V and 2 bases at J, with 11 bases in the middle. The germline V gene has CDR1 GTSNPN and CDR2 SVGIG (reference sequence). This CDR3 comprises 14 residues. This chain's CDR3 is CAWSGALGNQPQHF. In DNA form, the CDR3 reads TGTGCCTGGAGCGGAGCGCTGGGCAATCAGCCCCAGCATTTT.

The CDR3 coding sequence is TGTGCCATCAGTGATGGGACAGGTGGGATCTCTGGGGCCAACGTCCTGACTTTC. Protein: CAISDGTGGISGANVLTF. V is TRBV10-3 and J is TRBJ2-6; 8 positions match TRBD1. Germline values: CDR1 ENHRY, CDR2 SYGVKD. The CDR3 runs 18 residues. The V gene end was trimmed by 3 bases and the J gene end by 0 bases; junction bases not matched to a gene: 7.